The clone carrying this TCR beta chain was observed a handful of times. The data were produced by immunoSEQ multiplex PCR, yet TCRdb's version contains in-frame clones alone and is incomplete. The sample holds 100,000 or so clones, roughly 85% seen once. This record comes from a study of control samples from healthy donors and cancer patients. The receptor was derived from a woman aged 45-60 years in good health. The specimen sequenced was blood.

The CDR3 DNA sequence: TGTGCCAGCAGTCCCGGGCCTAACTATGGCTACACCTTC. Translated: CASSPGPNYGYTF. V gene TRBV27 combines with J gene TRBJ1-2; no clear D gene. Germline assignment: CDR1 MNHEY and CDR2 SMNVEV (reference sequence). The CDR3 totals 13 residues. Trimming pared 5 bases from V and 0 bases from J, leaving 7 bases between.